The 7 T cell receptor beta chains presented below share a single source sample, sequenced in a study of cytomegalovirus exposure and HLA in healthy donors. PCR involved 60 Vbeta and 13 Jbeta primers. Sequenced by immunoSEQ multiplex PCR; TCRdb stores in-frame clones only, minus some. The sample has 150,000 to 200,000 clones, approximately 80% seen once. The specimen sequenced was PBMCs. The receptors come from a man aged 50 or older in good health and CMV-seropositive.

This CDR3 reads CASSPPRGRDYGYTF. In nucleotides, the CDR3 is TGTGCCAGCTCACCACCGCGCGGCAGGGACTATGGCTACACCTTC. The chain carries TRBV18 and TRBJ1-2; possibly TRBD1 for D (5 bases). This CDR3 contains 15 residues. Germline values: CDR1 KGHSH, CDR2 LQKENI. V lost 0 bases and J 3 bases, leaving 11 bases between the germline ends.

This chain connects TRBV18 to TRBJ1-1; the match to TRBD1 covers 11 bases. The germline CDR1 and CDR2 sequences are KGHSH and LQKENI. The CDR3 covers 18 residues. With V trimmed by 3 bases and J by 5 bases, 14 bases remained unmatched. The CDR3: CASSPQISPGTGGTEAFF. CDR3 DNA: TGTGCCAGCTCACCTCAAATTTCCCCCGGGACAGGGGGGACTGAAGCTTTCTTT.

This clone was seen a few times. J is TRBJ2-1 and V is TRBV30; 7 bases align to TRBD2. V gave up 5 bases and J gave up 0 bases; unmatched junction bases: 7. CDR1 is GTSNPN, CDR2 SVGIG, per germline (reference sequence). CDR3 length equals 15 residues. Here the CDR3 reads CAWARLAASYNEQFF. The DNA for the CDR3 is TGTGCCTGGGCCAGGCTAGCGGCCTCCTACAATGAGCAGTTCTTC.

The rearrangement uses TRBV7-2 and TRBJ1-5; 8 bases are shared with TRBD1. From germline, CDR1 is SGHTA and CDR2 FQGNSA. The V gene end was trimmed by 5 bases and the J gene end by 5 bases; junction bases not matched to a gene: 2. The CDR3 contains 13 residues. This CDR3 is CASSPDRDQPQHF. Written as DNA, the CDR3 is TGTGCCAGCAGCCCGGACAGGGATCAGCCCCAGCATTTT.

V and J are TRBV7-9 and TRBJ2-7, with D perhaps matching TRBD2 (6 bases). CDR1 and CDR2 from the germline V gene are SEHNR and FQNEAQ (reference sequence). This CDR3 spans 12 amino acids. The V end was cut by 6 bases, the J end by 1 base, with 7 bases between. The CDR3 DNA reads TGTGCCAGCAGGGGACTTTCCTACGAGCAGTACTTC. This sequence encodes CASRGLSYEQYF.

J is TRBJ1-5 and V is TRBV28, with a tentative D call TRBD1 (6 bases). V lost 6 bases and J 6 bases, leaving 12 bases between the germline ends. The germline V gene encodes CDR1 MDHEN and CDR2 SYDVKM. The CDR3 extends over 13 amino acids. This CDR3 reads CASRLQGSQPQHF. The DNA for the CDR3 is TGTGCCAGCAGGTTACAGGGAAGTCAGCCCCAGCATTTT.

The J gene is TRBJ2-7, the V gene TRBV28; 7 positions match TRBD1. This CDR3 contains 16 residues. Germline values: CDR1 MDHEN, CDR2 SYDVKM. V was pared by 4 bases and J by 5 bases, with 14 bases of the junction left unmatched. The CDR3 DNA reads TGTGCCAGCAGTTCTCCGACAGGGATCGACCTGGACGAGCAGTACTTC. It encodes CASSSPTGIDLDEQYF.